This T cell receptor (beta chain) was recovered during a study of blood T cell repertoires in COVID-19 (dated by TCRdb to 2019 to 2021). Background for the entire study: Collaborator samples came from the United States, Italy and Spain and covered acute and convalescent phases of COVID-19. Where available, HLA class I and class II types were taken from metadata supplied by the sample provider and were not determined by assay-based typing. The prospective study material was composed of cDNA or gDNA derived from T cells, B-cell-depleted T cells, or PBMCs. A de-identified subject ID, COVID-19 status, age in years and sex were almost always included in the sample metadata. The repertoires were released in a freely available public database intended as a resource for research on the immune response to SARS-CoV-2. The samples were drawn from the first 160 participants of the ongoing ImmuneRACE study and from 1,200 or so subjects provided by 6 global collaborators. The dataset comprised deeply sampled blood TCRbeta repertoires from subjects exposed to, actively infected with, or recovered from COVID-19. What the work shows at the level of the full study, not this receptor alone: How much clinical and demographic metadata was included differed by source and by participant, and the metadata was provided uncurated.

TCRbeta CDR3 regions were amplified from genomic DNA by means of the immunoSEQ Assay, a bias-controlled multiplex PCR. The authors processed their data as follows. The number of nucleated cells in each sample was estimated from the amplification of reference gene primers within the assay. To quantify the absolute abundance of each unique TCRbeta CDR3 rearrangement, sequence reads were collapsed and filtered. For each sample, productive Simpson clonality was calculated as the square root of Simpson's diversity index across productive rearrangements. In its TCRdb copy, this immuneACCESS table keeps in-frame sequences only and misses some clones. Where compared with another copy, unresolved V genes explain less than half of these, and the others have no known cause. For V, J and clone size, that table is used; D and trimming come from the DNA. For this sample the table gives about 220,000 clones, of which around 82% were detected only once. About 2.4% of the sample is taken by the ten largest.

Of note for this clone: Its binding antigen is unknown. The input lacks base qualities; no much larger clone sits a single base away.

Each collaborating institution followed its own protocols to collect whole blood in K2EDTA tubes. For TCRbeta analysis, collaborators shipped samples as frozen whole blood, isolated PBMCs, or DNA extracted from either of those sample types. The CDR3 contains 15 residues, cysteine and phenylalanine counted. Here the CDR3 DNA is all that survives: 45 bases in frame from base 1. Clipping removes 3 bases from V and 6 bases from J, with 4 as the unmatched junction base count. From the germline V gene (reference sequence), CDR1 is LNHDA and CDR2 is SQIVND. The V gene is TRBV19 and the J gene is TRBJ2-1; 11 junctional bases match TRBD1. The source material was peripheral blood. This clonotype originated in a woman aged 55-69 years with acute or convalescent COVID-19. At the DNA level, the sequence is TGTGCCAGTAGTATCGGGACAGGGGGGAGCAATGAGCAGTTCTTC. This gives the protein CASSIGTGGSNEQFF.